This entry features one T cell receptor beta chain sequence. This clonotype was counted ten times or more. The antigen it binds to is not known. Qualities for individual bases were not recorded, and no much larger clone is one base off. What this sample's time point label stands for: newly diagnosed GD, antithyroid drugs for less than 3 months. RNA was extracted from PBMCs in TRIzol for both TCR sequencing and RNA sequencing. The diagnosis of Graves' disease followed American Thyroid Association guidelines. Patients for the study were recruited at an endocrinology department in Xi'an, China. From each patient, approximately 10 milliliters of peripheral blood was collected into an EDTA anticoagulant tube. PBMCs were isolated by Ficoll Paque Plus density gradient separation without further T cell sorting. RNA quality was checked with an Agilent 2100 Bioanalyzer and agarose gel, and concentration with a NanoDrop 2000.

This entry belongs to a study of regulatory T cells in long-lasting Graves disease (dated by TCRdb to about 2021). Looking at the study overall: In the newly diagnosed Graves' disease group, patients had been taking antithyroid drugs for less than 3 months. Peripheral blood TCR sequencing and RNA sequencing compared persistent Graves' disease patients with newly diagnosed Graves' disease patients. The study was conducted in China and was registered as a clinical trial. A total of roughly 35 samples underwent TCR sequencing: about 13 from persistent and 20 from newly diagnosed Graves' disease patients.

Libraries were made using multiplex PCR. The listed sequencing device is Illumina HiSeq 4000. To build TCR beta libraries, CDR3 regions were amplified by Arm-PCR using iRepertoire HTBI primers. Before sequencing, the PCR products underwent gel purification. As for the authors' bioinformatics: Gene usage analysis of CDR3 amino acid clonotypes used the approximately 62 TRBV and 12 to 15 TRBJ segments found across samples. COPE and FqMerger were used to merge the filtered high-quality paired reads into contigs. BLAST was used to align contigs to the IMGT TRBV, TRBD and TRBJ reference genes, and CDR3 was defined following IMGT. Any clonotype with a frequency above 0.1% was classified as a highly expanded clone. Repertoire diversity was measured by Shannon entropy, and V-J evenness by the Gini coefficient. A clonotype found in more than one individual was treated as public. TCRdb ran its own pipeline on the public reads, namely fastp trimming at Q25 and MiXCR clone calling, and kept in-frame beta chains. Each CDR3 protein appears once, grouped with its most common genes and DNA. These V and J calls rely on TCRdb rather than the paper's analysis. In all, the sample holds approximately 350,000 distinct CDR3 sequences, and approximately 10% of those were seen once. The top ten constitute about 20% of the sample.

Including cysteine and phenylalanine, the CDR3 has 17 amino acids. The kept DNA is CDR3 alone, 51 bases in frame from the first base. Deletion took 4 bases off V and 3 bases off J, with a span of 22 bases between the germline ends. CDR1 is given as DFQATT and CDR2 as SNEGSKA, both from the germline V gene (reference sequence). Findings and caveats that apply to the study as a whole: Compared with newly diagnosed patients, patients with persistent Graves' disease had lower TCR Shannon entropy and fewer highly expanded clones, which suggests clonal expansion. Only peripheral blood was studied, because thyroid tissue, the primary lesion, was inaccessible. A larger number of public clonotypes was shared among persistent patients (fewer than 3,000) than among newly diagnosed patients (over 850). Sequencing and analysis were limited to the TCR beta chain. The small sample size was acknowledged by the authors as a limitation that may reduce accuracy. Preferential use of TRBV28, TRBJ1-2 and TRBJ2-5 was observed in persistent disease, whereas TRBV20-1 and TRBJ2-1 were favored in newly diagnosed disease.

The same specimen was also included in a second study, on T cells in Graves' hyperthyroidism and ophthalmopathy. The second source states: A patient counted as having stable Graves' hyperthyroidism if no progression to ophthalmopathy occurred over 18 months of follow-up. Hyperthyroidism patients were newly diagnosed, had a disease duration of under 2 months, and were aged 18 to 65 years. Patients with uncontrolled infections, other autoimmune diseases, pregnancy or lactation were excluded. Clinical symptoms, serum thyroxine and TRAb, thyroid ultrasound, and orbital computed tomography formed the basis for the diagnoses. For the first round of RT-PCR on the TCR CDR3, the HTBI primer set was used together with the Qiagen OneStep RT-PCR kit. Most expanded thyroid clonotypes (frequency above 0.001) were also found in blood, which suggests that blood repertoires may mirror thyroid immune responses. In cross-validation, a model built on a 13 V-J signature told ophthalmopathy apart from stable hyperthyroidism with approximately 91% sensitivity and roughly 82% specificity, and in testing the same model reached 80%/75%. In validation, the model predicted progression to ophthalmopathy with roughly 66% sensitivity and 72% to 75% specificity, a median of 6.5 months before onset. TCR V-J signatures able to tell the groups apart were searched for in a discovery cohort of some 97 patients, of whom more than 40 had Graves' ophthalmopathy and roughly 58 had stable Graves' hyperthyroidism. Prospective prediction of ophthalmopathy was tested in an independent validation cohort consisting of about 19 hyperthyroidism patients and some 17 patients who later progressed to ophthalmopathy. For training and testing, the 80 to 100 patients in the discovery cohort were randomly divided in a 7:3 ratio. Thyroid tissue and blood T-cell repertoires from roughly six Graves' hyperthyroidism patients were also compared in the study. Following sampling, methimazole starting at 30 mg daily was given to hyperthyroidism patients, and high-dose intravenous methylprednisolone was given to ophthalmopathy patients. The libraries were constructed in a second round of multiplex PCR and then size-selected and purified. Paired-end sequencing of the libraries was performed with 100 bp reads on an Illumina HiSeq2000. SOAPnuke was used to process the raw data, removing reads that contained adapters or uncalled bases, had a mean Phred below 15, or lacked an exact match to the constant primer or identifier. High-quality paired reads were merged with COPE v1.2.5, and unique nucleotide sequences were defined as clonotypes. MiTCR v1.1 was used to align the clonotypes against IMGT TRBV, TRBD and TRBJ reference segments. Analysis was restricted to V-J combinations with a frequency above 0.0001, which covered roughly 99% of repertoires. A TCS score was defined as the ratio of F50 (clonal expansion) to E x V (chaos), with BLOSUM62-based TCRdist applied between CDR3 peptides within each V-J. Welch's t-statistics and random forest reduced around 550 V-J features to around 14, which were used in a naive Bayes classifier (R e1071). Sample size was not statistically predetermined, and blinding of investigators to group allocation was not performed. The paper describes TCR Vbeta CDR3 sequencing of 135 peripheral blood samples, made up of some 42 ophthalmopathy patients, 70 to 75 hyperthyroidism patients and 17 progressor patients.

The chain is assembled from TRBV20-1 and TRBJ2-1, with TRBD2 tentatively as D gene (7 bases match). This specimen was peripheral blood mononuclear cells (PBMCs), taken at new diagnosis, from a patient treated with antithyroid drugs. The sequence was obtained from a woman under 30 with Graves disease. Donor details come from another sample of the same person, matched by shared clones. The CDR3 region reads CSAMWSGGGHLYNEQFF. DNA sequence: TGCAGTGCTATGTGGTCGGGCGGGGGCCATCTCTACAATGAGCAGTTCTTC.